The TCR beta chain described here comes from a study of PD-1 blockade in classical Hodgkin lymphoma. For this clone: What it binds is unknown.

Documented time point: cycle 4 day 1 (C4D1), after six to seven weeks of nivolumab. Brentuximab vedotin exposure varied, and every patient relapsed after autologous stem cell transplantation. Complete response, partial response or progressive disease constituted the best response categories observed. Study results and caveats: It was CD4+ TCR diversity, not CD8+, that rose significantly by C4D1.

Per germline, CDR1 MNHEY and CDR2 SMNVEV (reference sequence). The CDR3 loop spans 12 amino acids. Profiled with immunoSEQ multiplex PCR; TCRdb holds only in-frame clones, not every one. The table includes 100,000 or so clones, 93% detected once. Sequencing was performed on peripheral blood mononuclear cells (PBMCs), taken before the fourth cycle of nivolumab. V is TRBV27 and J is TRBJ1-2, with D possibly matching TRBD1 (6 bases). The receptor was isolated from a human donor with classical Hodgkin lymphoma. The CDR3: CAQGPLDTLDTF. The CDR3 bases are TGTGCACAGGGTCCATTGGACACCCTCGACACCTTC.